The sequence of this TCR beta chain was determined in a study of identifying expanded T cells in peripheral blood. Regarding the study as a whole: Across healthy donors, higher total template counts meant significantly greater approximately two-week count variance.

V lost 6 bases, J lost 5 bases, and 4 bases stayed unmatched. The CDR3 contains 13 residues. Germline V gene lookup returns CDR1 MNHNY and CDR2 SVGAGI (reference sequence). TCRdb's copy holds only in-frame clones and misses some; the assay was immunoSEQ multiplex PCR. The sample carries 100,000 to 150,000 clones, roughly 84% recorded once. This clone was seen a single time. The antigen is unknown. The gene calls are TRBV6-6 and TRBJ1-5; 7 bases map to TRBD1. The clonotype originates from a person aged 18-70 years in good health. Material: blood. CDR3 nucleotide sequence: TGTGCCAGCAGCGTGGGACAGCATCAGCCCCAGCATTTT. This sequence encodes CASSVGQHQPQHF.